This T cell receptor (beta chain) was captured in a study of CD8+ T cells in alopecia areata. Extraction of RNA preceded its reverse transcription into cDNA, which served as the sequencing template. Some clones are missing from TCRdb's copy, which holds only in-frame ones; the method was immunoSEQ multiplex PCR. The data show fewer than 200,000 clones, about three fifths seen once. There are 15 residues in the CDR3. Trimming cost V 10 bases and J 3 bases; bases outside gene matches: 11. Looked up from germline, CDR1 is ENHRY and CDR2 is SYGVKD. The treatment denotes: oral pan-JAK inhibitor, 5-10 mg twice daily. This clone was found a few times.

The specimen was CD4+ T cells sorted from blood, collected between weeks 55 and 65, from a patient treated with tofacitinib. This chain uses TRBV10-3 with TRBJ1-5, with 8 nucleotides matching TRBD1. This sequence was found in a human donor with alopecia areata. The CDR3 sequence: CATLTDRVPNQPQHF. The CDR3 DNA reads TGTGCCACCCTAACGGACAGGGTACCCAATCAGCCCCAGCATTTT.